The sequence of this T cell receptor (beta chain) was determined in a study of blood T cell repertoires in COVID-19. The V gene lost 2 bases and the J gene lost 2 bases, with 11 bases spanning the gap. The CDR3 covers 15 residues. The germline gives CDR1 SGHVS, CDR2 FQNEAQ. Source study methods: Using reference gene primer amplification, nucleated cell counts were estimated. Profiled with immunoSEQ multiplex PCR; TCRdb holds only in-frame clones, not every one. From that table come the V and J calls and clone size; the DNA was used to work out D and trimming. Of 100,000 or so clones in the sample, 70% to 80% were seen once.

The rearrangement links TRBV7-8 to TRBJ2-3; maybe TRBD1 (5 bases). Specimen: peripheral blood. The sequence came from a human donor in a cohort sampled during active COVID-19. As DNA, the CDR3 is TGTGCCAGCAGCTTACCTTGGGGCTCCACAGATACGCAGTATTTT. Translation: CASSLPWGSTDTQYF.